Shown below are 13 T cell receptor beta chains from a single sample sequenced in a study of neurological immune-mediated disorders. Each CDR3 protein is one row after TCRdb ran MiXCR on the 5' RACE reads. The repertoire holds around 26,000 distinct CDR3 sequences, with more than 6.5% as singletons. Sequencing was done on a sample of PBMCs. Receptors originate from a woman in her forties or fifties in good health.

This clonotype has a count of ten or more. V gene TRBV5-1 combines with J gene TRBJ1-1, with unresolved D. Trimming removed 1 base at V and 1 base at J, with 5 bases between. Germline V gene lookup returns CDR1 SGHRS and CDR2 YFSETQ. This CDR3 has 13 amino acids. The CDR3 reads CASSLWQNTEAFF. DNA of the CDR3: TGCGCCAGCAGCTTGTGGCAGAACACTGAAGCTTTCTTT.

This clonotype was found many times. The rearrangement joins TRBV2 to TRBJ1-5; D gene unclear. Germline V gene data show CDR1 as SNHLY and CDR2 as FYNNEI. CDR3 length: 14 amino acids. V was shortened by 6 bases and J by 1 base, with 10 bases between the two germline ends. The CDR3, as DNA: TGTGCCAGCAGACAAGGTTCGAGCAATCAGCCCCAGCATTTT. Encoded protein: CASRQGSSNQPQHF. The full variable domain, its missing parts supplied by reference TRBV2 and TRBJ1-5, is EPEVTQTPSHQVTQMGQEVILRCVPISNHLYFYWYRQILGQKVEFLVSFYNNEISEKSEIFDDQFSVERPDGSNFTLKIRSTKLEDSAMYFCASRQGSSNQPQHFGDGTRLSIL.

This clonotype was seen ten or more times. The chain recombines TRBV7-2 with TRBJ2-3; D possibly matches TRBD1 or TRBD2 (5 bases each). The V end lost 5 bases, the J end lost 8 bases, and 14 bases lay between the germline ends. The length of the CDR3 is 13 residues. Germline CDR1 SGHTA, CDR2 FQGNSA. The CDR3 is CASSPLGTGTQYF. The CDR3 DNA reads TGTGCCAGCAGCCCGTTGGGGACGGGTACGCAGTATTTT.

The chain combines TRBV19 with TRBJ2-2; unclear D gene. With 0 bases removed from V and 4 bases from J, the gap between germline ends came to 6 bases. This CDR3 is 14 amino acids long. Germline CDR1 and CDR2: LNHDA and SQIVND (reference sequence). CDR3 loop: CASSIDPVTGELFF. CDR3 DNA: TGTGCCAGTAGTATAGATCCTGTCACCGGGGAGCTGTTTTTT.

This clonotype was recorded many times. The rearrangement joins TRBV3-1 to TRBJ2-1; 13 bases are a match to TRBD2. Germline values: CDR1 LGHDT, CDR2 YNNKEL (reference sequence). The CDR3 totals 17 residues. Trimming at V came to 0 bases and at J to 4 bases, leaving 3 bases not matched to a gene. CDR3 DNA sequence: TGTGCCAGCAGCCAAGATATGACTAGCGGGGGGTACAATGAGCAGTTCTTC. As protein: CASSQDMTSGGYNEQFF.

This clonotype was recorded at least ten times. CDR3 sequence (DNA): TGTGCCAGCTCACCACCGGGGCTAGCGGGAGCCAATGAGCAGTTCTTC. As protein: CASSPPGLAGANEQFF. The chain is built from TRBV18 and TRBJ2-1, with 10 bases identical to TRBD2. This CDR3 is 16 amino acids long. Losses at the gene ends were 0 bases for V and 6 bases for J; bases not matched to a gene: 5. Germline assignment: CDR1 KGHSH and CDR2 LQKENI.

This clonotype was detected a few times. The V gene is TRBV28, the J gene TRBJ2-3, with D unclear. The germline CDR1 and CDR2 sequences are MDHEN and SYDVKM. The germline V and J ends were trimmed by 5 bases and 0 bases, with 12 bases remaining between them. This CDR3 is built from 15 residues. In DNA, the CDR3 is TGTGCCAGCAGTCCCGCCCACCCAAGCACAGATACGCAGTATTTT. This translates into CASSPAHPSTDTQYF.

This clonotype was detected ten times or more. This chain links TRBV9 with TRBJ2-3; no clear D gene. This CDR3 contains 15 residues. Germline CDR1 and CDR2: SGDLS and YYNGEE. Trimming took off 3 bases at V and 1 base at J, with 12 bases between the two ends. The CDR3 is CASSESLTRTDTQYF. CDR3 nucleotides: TGTGCCAGCAGCGAGAGTCTTACCCGCACAGATACGCAGTATTTT.

This clonotype was seen many times. In nucleotides, the CDR3 is TGTGCCAGCAGCGCAGGACTAGCGGGGTACAATGAGCAGTTCTTC. This encodes CASSAGLAGYNEQFF. The V gene is TRBV9, the J gene TRBJ2-1; 12 bases are shared with TRBD2. CDR1 and CDR2 (germline): SGDLS, YYNGEE. The CDR3 extends over 15 amino acids. With V trimmed by 3 bases and J by 4 bases, 2 bases remained unmatched.

This clonotype was counted only a few times. V gene TRBV6-6 combines with J gene TRBJ2-7; 9 nucleotides match TRBD2. V gave up 3 bases and J gave up 0 bases; unmatched junction bases: 3. Germline CDR1 reads MNHNY; CDR2 reads SVGAGI (reference sequence). CDR3 size: 15 residues. The CDR3 coding sequence is TGTGCCAGCAGTTATAGCGGGGGCTACTCCTACGAGCAGTACTTC. Its translation is CASSYSGGYSYEQYF.

The chain joins TRBV7-9 to TRBJ1-1; D perhaps matches TRBD1 (5 bases). CDR3 length: 11 residues. Trimming removed 11 bases from V and 1 base from J, with 8 bases in between. Looked up from germline, CDR1 is SEHNR and CDR2 is FQNEAQ (reference sequence). The CDR3: CAQTANTEAFF. In DNA form, the CDR3 reads TGTGCCCAGACAGCGAACACTGAAGCTTTCTTT.

This clonotype has at least ten counts. The J gene is TRBJ1-1, the V gene TRBV12-3 or TRBV12-4; D unresolved. Trimming took 2 bases from V and 6 from J, leaving 10 bases between them. This CDR3 has 13 amino acids. CDR3: CASSLLGLAEAFF. CDR3 nucleotide sequence: TGTGCCAGCAGTTTACTGGGGTTGGCTGAAGCTTTCTTT.

The J gene is TRBJ2-1, the V gene TRBV7-3; D gene uncertain. The CDR3 consists of 13 residues. CDR1 and CDR2 from the germline V gene are SGHTA and FQGTGA. Trimming removed 0 bases from V and 8 bases from J, with 8 bases in between. The CDR3 loop is CASSLTRFDEQFF. CDR3 nucleotide sequence: TGTGCCAGCAGCTTAACTCGGTTCGATGAGCAGTTCTTC.